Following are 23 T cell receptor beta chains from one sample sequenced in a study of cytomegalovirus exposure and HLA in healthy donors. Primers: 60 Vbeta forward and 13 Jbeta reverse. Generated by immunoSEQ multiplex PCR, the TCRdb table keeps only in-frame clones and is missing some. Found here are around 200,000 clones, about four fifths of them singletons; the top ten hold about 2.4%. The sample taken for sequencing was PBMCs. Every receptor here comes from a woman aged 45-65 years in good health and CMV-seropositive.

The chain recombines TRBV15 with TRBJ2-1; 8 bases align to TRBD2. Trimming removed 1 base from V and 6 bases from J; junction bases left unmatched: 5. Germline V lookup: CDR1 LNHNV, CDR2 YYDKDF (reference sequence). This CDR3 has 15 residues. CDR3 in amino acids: CATSRVLSGGNEQFF. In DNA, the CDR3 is TGTGCCACCAGCAGAGTGTTAAGCGGGGGCAATGAGCAGTTCTTC.

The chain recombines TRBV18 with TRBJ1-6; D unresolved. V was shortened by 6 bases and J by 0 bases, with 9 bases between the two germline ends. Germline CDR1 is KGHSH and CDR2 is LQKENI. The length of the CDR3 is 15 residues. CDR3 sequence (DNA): TGTGCCAGCTCCCTCGAGAGCTCCTATAATTCACCCCTCCACTTT. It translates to CASSLESSYNSPLHF.

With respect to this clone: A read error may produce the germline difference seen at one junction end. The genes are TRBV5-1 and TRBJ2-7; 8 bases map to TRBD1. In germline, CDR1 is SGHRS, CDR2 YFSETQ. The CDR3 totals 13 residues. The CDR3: CASSYTGGYEQYF. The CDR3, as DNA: TGTGCCAGCAGCTATACAGGGGGCTACGAGCAGTACTTC.

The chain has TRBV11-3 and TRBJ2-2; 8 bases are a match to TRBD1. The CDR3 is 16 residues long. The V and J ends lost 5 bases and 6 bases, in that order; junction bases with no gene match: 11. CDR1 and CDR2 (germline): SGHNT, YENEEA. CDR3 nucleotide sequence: TGTGCCAGCAGCCTCCCGGACAGGGCGGGCGCCGGGGAGCTGTTTTTT. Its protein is CASSLPDRAGAGELFF.

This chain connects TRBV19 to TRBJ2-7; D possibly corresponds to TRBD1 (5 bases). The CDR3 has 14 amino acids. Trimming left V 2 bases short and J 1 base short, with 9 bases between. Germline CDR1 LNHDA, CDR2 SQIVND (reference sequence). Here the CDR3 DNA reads TGTGCCAGTAGTATAAAAGGGGTGTCCTACGAGCAGTACTTC. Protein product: CASSIKGVSYEQYF.

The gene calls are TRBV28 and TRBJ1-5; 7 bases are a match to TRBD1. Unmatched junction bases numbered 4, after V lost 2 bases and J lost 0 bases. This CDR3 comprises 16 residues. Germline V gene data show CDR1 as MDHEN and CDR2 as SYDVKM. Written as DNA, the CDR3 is TGTGCCAGCAGTTTACCGACAGGGAGTAGCAATCAGCCCCAGCATTTT. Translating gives CASSLPTGSSNQPQHF.

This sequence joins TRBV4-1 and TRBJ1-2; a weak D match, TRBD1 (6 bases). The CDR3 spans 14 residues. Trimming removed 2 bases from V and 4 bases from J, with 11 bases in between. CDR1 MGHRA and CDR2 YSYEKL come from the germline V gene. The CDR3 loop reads CASSQYSDSYGYTF. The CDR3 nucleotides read TGCGCCAGCAGCCAATATTCGGACAGCTATGGCTACACCTTC.

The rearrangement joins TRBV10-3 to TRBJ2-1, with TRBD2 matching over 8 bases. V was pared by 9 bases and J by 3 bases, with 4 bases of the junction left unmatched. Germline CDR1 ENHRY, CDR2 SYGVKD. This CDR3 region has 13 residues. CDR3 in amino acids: CAIQRGNYNEQFF. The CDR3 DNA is TGTGCCATTCAGCGGGGGAACTACAATGAGCAGTTCTTC.

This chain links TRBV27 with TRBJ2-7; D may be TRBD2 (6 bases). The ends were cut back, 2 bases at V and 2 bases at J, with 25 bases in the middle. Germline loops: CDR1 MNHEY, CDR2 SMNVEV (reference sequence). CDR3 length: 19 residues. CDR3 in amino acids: CASSLRFTDKRELAYEQYF. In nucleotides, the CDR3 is TGTGCCAGCAGTTTAAGATTCACAGACAAACGGGAGCTTGCCTACGAGCAGTACTTC.

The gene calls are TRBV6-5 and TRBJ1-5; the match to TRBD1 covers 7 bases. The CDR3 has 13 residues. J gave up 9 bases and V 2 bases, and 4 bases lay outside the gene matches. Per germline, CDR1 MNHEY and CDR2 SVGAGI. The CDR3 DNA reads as TGTGCCAGCAGTTACGCGACAGGGTTGCCCCAGCATTTT. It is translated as CASSYATGLPQHF.

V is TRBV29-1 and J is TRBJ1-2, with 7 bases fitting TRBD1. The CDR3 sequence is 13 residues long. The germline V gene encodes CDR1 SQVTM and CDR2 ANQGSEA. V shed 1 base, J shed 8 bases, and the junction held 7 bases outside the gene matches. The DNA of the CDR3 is TGCAGCGTTGAAGGGCAGGGGGAGACAGGCTACACCTTC. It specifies CSVEGQGETGYTF.

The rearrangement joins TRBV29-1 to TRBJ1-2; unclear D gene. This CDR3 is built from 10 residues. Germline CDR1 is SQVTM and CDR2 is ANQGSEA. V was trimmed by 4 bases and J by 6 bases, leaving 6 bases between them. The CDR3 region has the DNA TGCAGCGTTGGAGGTAATGGCTACACCTTC. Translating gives CSVGGNGYTF.

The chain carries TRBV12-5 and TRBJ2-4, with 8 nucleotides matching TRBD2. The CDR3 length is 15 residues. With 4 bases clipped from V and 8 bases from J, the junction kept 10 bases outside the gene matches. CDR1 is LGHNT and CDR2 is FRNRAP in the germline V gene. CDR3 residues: CASGWGRGGSDIQYF. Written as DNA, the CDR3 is TGTGCTAGTGGTTGGGGCCGGGGGGGATCTGACATTCAGTACTTC. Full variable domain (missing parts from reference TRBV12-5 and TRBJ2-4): DARVTQTPRHKVTEMGQEVTMRCQPILGHNTVFWYRQTMMQGLELLAYFRNRAPLDDSGMPKDRFSAEMPDATLATLKIQPSEPRDSAVYFCASGWGRGGSDIQYFGAGTRLSVL.

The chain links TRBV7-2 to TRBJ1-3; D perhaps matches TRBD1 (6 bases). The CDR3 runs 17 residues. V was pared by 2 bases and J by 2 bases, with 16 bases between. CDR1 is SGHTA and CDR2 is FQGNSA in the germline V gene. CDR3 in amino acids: CASSLNFFRGTGNTIYF. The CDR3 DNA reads TGTGCCAGCAGCTTAAACTTTTTCAGGGGAACTGGAAACACCATATATTTT.

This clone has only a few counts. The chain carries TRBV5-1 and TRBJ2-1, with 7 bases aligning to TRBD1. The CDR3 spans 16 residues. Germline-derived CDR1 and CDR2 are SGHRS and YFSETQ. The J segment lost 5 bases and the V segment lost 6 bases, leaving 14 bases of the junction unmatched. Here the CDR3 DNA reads TGCGCCAGCACCTTAACCGGGACAGCATCCAACAATGAGCAGTTCTTC. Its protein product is CASTLTGTASNNEQFF. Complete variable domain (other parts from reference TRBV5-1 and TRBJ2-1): KAGVTQTPRYLIKTRGQQVTLSCSPISGHRSVSWYQQTPGQGLQFLFEYFSETQRNKGNFPGRFSGRQFSNSRSEMNVSTLELGDSALYLCASTLTGTASNNEQFFGPGTRLTVL.

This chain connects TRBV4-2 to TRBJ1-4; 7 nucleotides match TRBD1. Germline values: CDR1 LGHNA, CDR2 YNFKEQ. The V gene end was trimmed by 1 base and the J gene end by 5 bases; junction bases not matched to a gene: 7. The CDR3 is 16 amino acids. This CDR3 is CASSQVGGVGNEKLFF. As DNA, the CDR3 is TGTGCCAGCAGCCAAGTAGGGGGCGTTGGGAATGAAAAACTGTTTTTT.

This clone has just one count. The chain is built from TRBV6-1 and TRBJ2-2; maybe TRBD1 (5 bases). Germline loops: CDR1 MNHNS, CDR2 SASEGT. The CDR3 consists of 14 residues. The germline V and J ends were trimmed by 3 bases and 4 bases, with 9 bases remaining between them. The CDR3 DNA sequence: TGTGCCAGCAGTGACAACAGGCTCACCGGGGAGCTGTTTTTT. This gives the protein CASSDNRLTGELFF.

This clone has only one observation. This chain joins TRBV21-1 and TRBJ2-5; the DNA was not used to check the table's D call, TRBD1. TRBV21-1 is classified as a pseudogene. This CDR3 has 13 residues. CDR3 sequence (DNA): TGTGCCAGCAGCAAGGGGCCGAGAGAGACCCAGTACTTC. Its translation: CASSKGPRETQYF.

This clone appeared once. DNA for the CDR3: TGTGCCAGCATGGGAGACTCCTACAATGAGCAGTTCTTC. As protein: CASMGDSYNEQFF. This chain joins TRBV7-9 and TRBJ2-1, with D possibly TRBD2 on 5 matching bases. V was trimmed by 7 bases and J by 0 bases, leaving 7 bases between them. The V gene's germline CDR1 is SEHNR and CDR2 FQNEAQ (reference sequence). The CDR3 sequence is 13 residues long.

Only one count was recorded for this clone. CDR3 bases: TGTGCCAGCAGCTTCTGGACTAGGGGGGATACGCAGTATTTT. Translated, it gives CASSFWTRGDTQYF. The chain combines TRBV7-9 with TRBJ2-3; tentative D call: TRBD2 (7 bases). The CDR3 contains 14 residues. Germline CDR1 SEHNR, CDR2 FQNEAQ (reference sequence). V lost 3 bases and J 6 bases, leaving 13 bases between the germline ends.

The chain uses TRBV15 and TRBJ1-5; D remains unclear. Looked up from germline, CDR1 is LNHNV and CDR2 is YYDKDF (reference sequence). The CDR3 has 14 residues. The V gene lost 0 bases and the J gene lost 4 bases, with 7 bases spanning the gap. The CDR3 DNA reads TGTGCCACCAGCAGAGATAGTCTGAATCAGCCCCAGCATTTT. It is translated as CATSRDSLNQPQHF.

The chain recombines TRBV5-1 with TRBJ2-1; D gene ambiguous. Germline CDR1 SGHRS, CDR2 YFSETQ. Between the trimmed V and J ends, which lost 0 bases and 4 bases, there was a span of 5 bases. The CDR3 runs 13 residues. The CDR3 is CASSLDTYNEQFF. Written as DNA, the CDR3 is TGCGCCAGCAGCTTGGACACATACAATGAGCAGTTCTTC.

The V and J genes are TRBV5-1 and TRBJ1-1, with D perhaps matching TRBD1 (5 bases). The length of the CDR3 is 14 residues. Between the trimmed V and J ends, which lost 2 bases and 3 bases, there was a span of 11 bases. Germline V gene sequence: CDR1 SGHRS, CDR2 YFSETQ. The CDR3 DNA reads TGCGCCAGCAGCTTTCAGGGAGGGGACACTGAAGCTTTCTTT. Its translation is CASSFQGGDTEAFF.